Each of the 28 T cell receptor beta chains below was sequenced from the same sample in a study of shared clonotypes between healthy human individuals. Naive CD8 cells lacked CD45RO and underwent positive selection for CCR7, leaving out terminally differentiated effector memory CD45RA+ cells. Assay: immunoSEQ multiplex PCR; the TCRdb copy retains only in-frame clones and omits some. The sample carries about 2.2 million clones, 93% recorded once. Sample: naive CD8+ T cells from PBMCs. These receptors all come from a man aged 18 to 30 in good health. Some clones in this sample may be carry-over from other donors' samples.

This rearrangement joins TRBV11-2 to TRBJ2-7; TRBD1 is a possible D gene (6 bases). This CDR3 is 13 amino acids long. Per the germline V gene, CDR1 is SGHAT and CDR2 is FQNNGV. V was trimmed by 5 bases and J by 4 bases, leaving 12 bases between them. The CDR3 DNA follows: TGTGCCAGCAGCCCCTGGGGGCTGTACGAGCAGTACTTC. This sequence encodes CASSPWGLYEQYF.

For this clone: Distinct nucleotide sequences in the sample also encode this CDR3. The J gene is TRBJ1-5, the V gene TRBV18; tentatively, D is TRBD1 (5 bases). The CDR3 covers 12 residues. V dropped 3 bases and J dropped 6 bases, with 6 bases sitting between them. CDR1 is KGHSH and CDR2 is LQKENI in the germline V gene. The CDR3 here is CASSPGGQPQHF. DNA of the CDR3: TGTGCCAGCTCACCGGGGGGTCAGCCCCAGCATTTT.

V and J are TRBV5-4 and TRBJ2-7, with 8 bases that match TRBD1. CDR3 size: 16 residues. The junction had 9 bases not matched to a gene; V was cut back by 4 bases and J by 0 bases. Germline V gene data show CDR1 as SGHNT and CDR2 as YYREEE (reference sequence). CDR3 in amino acids: CASSGSGQAPSYEQYF. CDR3 sequence (DNA): TGTGCCAGCAGCGGTTCGGGACAGGCTCCCTCCTACGAGCAGTACTTC.

Regarding this clone: This CDR3 is also generated by other DNA sequences in the sample. The genes are TRBV7-8 and TRBJ2-7; no firm D call. This CDR3 has 13 amino acids. Germline V CDR1 and CDR2: SGHVS, FQNEAQ. Trimming removed 5 bases at V and 3 bases at J, with 11 bases between. CDR3 sequence (DNA): TGTGCCAGCAGCCCTGGGCTCAGCTACGAGCAGTACTTC. It yields the protein CASSPGLSYEQYF.

V and J are TRBV28 and TRBJ2-7; 8 nucleotides line up with TRBD2. Germline V lookup: CDR1 MDHEN, CDR2 SYDVKM. With V trimmed by 6 bases and J by 4 bases, 14 bases remained unmatched. This CDR3 is 16 amino acids long. The CDR3 DNA sequence: TGTGCCAGCAGCCCACCCCTACGGGAGGGAAGGTACGAGCAGTACTTC. Protein product: CASSPPLREGRYEQYF.

This clone occurred once. The rearrangement links TRBV7-3 to TRBJ2-1; 8 bases align to TRBD2. Trimming took 5 bases from V and 4 from J; bases not matched to a gene: 13. The CDR3 is 17 residues long. Per germline, CDR1 SGHTA and CDR2 FQGTGA. The CDR3 DNA is TGTGCCAGCAGCCAGGGAGAAGTAGCGGGGTTGTACAATGAGCAGTTCTTC. Encoded protein: CASSQGEVAGLYNEQFF.

Here the CDR3 DNA reads TGTGCCAGCAGCTTAATCCCGCGGGAGACGTACGAGCAGTACTTC. Protein: CASSLIPRETYEQYF. The rearrangement links TRBV11-3 to TRBJ2-7, with 7 bases lining up with TRBD2. The CDR3 covers 15 residues. Germline CDR1 is SGHNT and CDR2 is YENEEA. V was clipped by 2 bases and J by 4 bases; unmatched bases: 8.

As to this clone: The sample holds other DNA sequences that translate to the same CDR3. The rearrangement joins TRBV13 to TRBJ2-1; 9 bases map to TRBD2. V gave up 5 bases and J gave up 7 bases; unmatched junction bases: 6. Germline lookup yields CDR1 PRHDT and CDR2 FYEKMQ (reference sequence). This CDR3 contains 14 residues. CDR3 amino acids: CASSPGTSRNEQFF. In DNA, the CDR3 is TGTGCCAGCAGCCCGGGGACTAGCCGTAATGAGCAGTTCTTC.

The chain links TRBV19 to TRBJ1-5, with TRBD1 identical over 7 bases. From germline, CDR1 is LNHDA and CDR2 SQIVND (reference sequence). Trimming cost V 6 bases and J 4 bases; bases outside gene matches: 6. This CDR3 is 14 amino acids long. As DNA, the CDR3 is TGTGCCAGTAGAAGACAGGGTAGGAATCAGCCCCAGCATTTT. Protein sequence: CASRRQGRNQPQHF.

This clone was detected only once. Other DNA variants within this sample encode the same CDR3. The CDR3 region is CASSYRNTEAFF. The CDR3 DNA reads TGTGCCAGCAGTTACCGCAACACTGAAGCTTTCTTT. V is TRBV6-6 and J is TRBJ1-1; the D is unclear. Germline V gene lookup returns CDR1 MNHNY and CDR2 SVGAGI (reference sequence). The CDR3 covers 12 residues. Trimming removed 2 bases at V and 2 bases at J, with 3 bases between.

The CDR3 region is CASSGSNAGVQYF. The CDR3 DNA reads as TGTGCCAGTAGCGGGTCGAATGCTGGTGTTCAGTACTTC. This chain uses TRBV19 with TRBJ2-5, with no clear D. The CDR3 is 13 residues long. V shed 6 bases and J shed 11 bases, with 19 bases lying between them. Looked up from germline, CDR1 is LNHDA and CDR2 is SQIVND (reference sequence).

V usage is TRBV30 and J usage is TRBJ2-3; a possible D gene is TRBD2 (6 bases). Germline CDR1 and CDR2: GTSNPN and SVGIG (reference sequence). The CDR3 contains 13 residues. Trimming pared 1 base from V and 5 bases from J, leaving 10 bases between. The CDR3 DNA reads as TGTGCCTGGAGTGCCTACGGGAGAGATACGCAGTATTTT. Translating gives CAWSAYGRDTQYF.

The rearrangement links TRBV5-1 to TRBJ2-5, with D possibly TRBD2 on 5 matching bases. Germline values: CDR1 SGHRS, CDR2 YFSETQ. Trimming cost V 1 base and J 5 bases, with 9 bases left between them. The CDR3 has 13 amino acids. DNA of the CDR3: TGCGCCAGCAGCTTGTCGGGGAGTGAGACCCAGTACTTC. Translation: CASSLSGSETQYF.

This chain joins TRBV6-1 and TRBJ2-7; TRBD2 might be the D (6 bases). Trimming removed 1 base at V and 1 base at J, with 11 bases between. CDR3 size: 15 residues. Germline V CDR1 and CDR2: MNHNS, SASEGT. CDR3 DNA: TGTGCCAGCAGTGAAGAAGAGGGAGGTTCCTACGAGCAGTACTTC. Protein: CASSEEEGGSYEQYF.

V usage is TRBV28 and J usage is TRBJ2-7, with TRBD2 as a possible D gene (5 bases). The CDR3 covers 16 residues. V lost 3 bases and J 4 bases, leaving 19 bases between the germline ends. CDR1 and CDR2 (germline): MDHEN, SYDVKM. The CDR3 nucleotides read TGTGCCAGCAGTTTGTCGTCCAGCGGAAGTACTTACGAGCAGTACTTC. Residues: CASSLSSSGSTYEQYF.

The chain has TRBV6-5 and TRBJ2-7, with TRBD1 matching over 7 bases. The germline V gene encodes CDR1 MNHEY and CDR2 SVGAGI. V dropped 6 bases and J dropped 6; count of bases not matched to a gene: 8. The CDR3 consists of 13 residues. CDR3: CASSRTGASEQYF. The CDR3, as DNA: TGTGCCAGCAGCCGGACAGGAGCTAGCGAGCAGTACTTC.

The sample holds one count of this clone. This chain connects TRBV14 to TRBJ1-2, with D possibly being TRBD1 (6 bases). This CDR3 comprises 13 residues. Germline V CDR1 and CDR2: SGHDN, FVKESK. V was clipped by 5 bases and J by 6 bases, with 13 bases between them. DNA of the CDR3: TGTGCCAGCAGCTTCCTGGGGGGCGATGGCTACACCTTC. Amino acids: CASSFLGGDGYTF.

The CDR3: CASSPASERGGRTQYF. Written as DNA, the CDR3 is TGTGCCAGCAGCCCCGCATCTGAGCGGGGGGGGCGAACGCAGTATTTT. The chain combines TRBV7-9 with TRBJ2-3, with 10 bases fitting TRBD2. Germline loops: CDR1 SEHNR, CDR2 FQNEAQ (reference sequence). The CDR3 is 16 residues long. J was trimmed by 9 bases and V by 5 bases; bases with no gene match: 14.

This chain links TRBV7-3 with TRBJ1-1; D is unresolved. Trimming removed 5 bases from V and 9 bases from J, with 16 bases in between. The CDR3 is made up of 13 amino acids. CDR1 is SGHTA, CDR2 FQGTGA, per germline. CDR3 sequence (DNA): TGTGCCAGCAGCCCCCGGACTGCGAGGAAAGCTTTCTTT. Translating it yields CASSPRTARKAFF.

This sequence joins TRBV9 and TRBJ2-1, with TRBD1 matching 8 bases. The CDR3 covers 17 residues. Trimming removed 0 bases from V and 6 bases from J; junction bases left unmatched: 11. CDR1 and CDR2 from the germline V gene are SGDLS and YYNGEE. Written as DNA, the CDR3 is TGTGCCAGCAGCGTAGCTGTTGGGGGACAGGCGTCCAATGAGCAGTTCTTC. It encodes CASSVAVGGQASNEQFF. Full variable domain (remainder filled in from reference TRBV9 and TRBJ2-1): DSGVTQTPKHLITATGQRVTLRCSPRSGDLSVYWYQQSLDQGLQFLIQYYNGEERAKGNILERFSAQQFPDLHSELNLSSLELGDSALYFCASSVAVGGQASNEQFFGPGTRLTVL.

This sequence joins TRBV15 and TRBJ2-3, with 9 bases fitting TRBD2. After removal of 0 bases from V and 5 bases from J, the junction contained 9 bases not matched to a gene. The CDR3 sequence is 17 residues long. Germline loops: CDR1 LNHNV, CDR2 YYDKDF (reference sequence). CDR3 nucleotide sequence: TGTGCCACCAGCAGAGATCTGAGCGGGAGGCCCGAAGATACGCAGTATTTT. It yields the protein CATSRDLSGRPEDTQYF.

V is TRBV7-2 and J is TRBJ2-1; no clear D gene. V dropped 0 bases and J dropped 4 bases, with 10 bases sitting between them. In germline, CDR1 is SGHTA, CDR2 FQGNSA. The CDR3 loop spans 15 amino acids. For the CDR3, the DNA is TGTGCCAGCAGCTTAGCCGCAGGAAAATACAATGAGCAGTTCTTC. Protein: CASSLAAGKYNEQFF.

The genes are TRBV5-4 and TRBJ2-7; D unresolved. Trimming removed 0 bases from V and 9 bases from J, with 10 bases in between. This CDR3 comprises 12 residues. CDR1 SGHNT and CDR2 YYREEE come from the germline V gene (reference sequence). The CDR3 spells CASSLGNIGQYF. The CDR3 nucleotides are TGTGCCAGCAGCTTGGGGAATATCGGGCAGTACTTC.

The rearrangement joins TRBV5-1 to TRBJ2-5; 9 bases align to TRBD2. Germline lookup yields CDR1 SGHRS and CDR2 YFSETQ. The CDR3 totals 17 residues. Trimming removed 5 bases from V and 3 bases from J; junction bases left unmatched: 14. The CDR3 loop reads CASSYDWSSGSKETQYF. The CDR3 nucleotides are TGCGCCAGCAGTTACGACTGGAGTAGCGGGAGCAAAGAGACCCAGTACTTC. Full variable domain (outside the CDR3, taken from reference TRBV5-1 and TRBJ2-5): KAGVTQTPRYLIKTRGQQVTLSCSPISGHRSVSWYQQTPGQGLQFLFEYFSETQRNKGNFPGRFSGRQFSNSRSEMNVSTLELGDSALYLCASSYDWSSGSKETQYFGPGTRLLVL.

As regards this clone: In this CDR3 the conserved last residue, phenylalanine or tryptophan, is missing, so a read error is likely. The DNA is left out, because the CDR3 cannot be placed on it with certainty; the CDR3 is given as TCRdb lists it. This chain uses TRBV6-1 with TRBJ2-7; the DNA was not used to check the table's D call, TRBD2. The CDR3 is 18 amino acids in total, end residues counted. Germline V gene lookup returns CDR1 MNHNS and CDR2 SASEGT. CDR3 residues: CAGSELSIGTSGRVPLTA.

With regard to this clone: The same CDR3 also results from other DNA sequences found in this sample. The chain carries TRBV7-9 and TRBJ2-7, with D perhaps TRBD1 or TRBD2 (5 bases each). CDR3 length: 14 residues. V shed 1 base and J shed 3 bases, with 10 bases lying between them. The germline gives CDR1 SEHNR, CDR2 FQNEAQ (reference sequence). The CDR3 spells CASSLGSGHYEQYF. CDR3 DNA: TGTGCCAGCAGCTTAGGGTCGGGGCACTACGAGCAGTACTTC.

V and J are TRBV10-3 and TRBJ2-7; D gene unclear. Trimming shortened V by 3 bases and J by 3 bases, and 9 bases separated the two germline ends. The CDR3 loop spans 13 amino acids. Germline V gene lookup returns CDR1 ENHRY and CDR2 SYGVKD. The CDR3 spells CAISEALLYEQYF. The CDR3 DNA sequence: TGTGCCATCAGTGAAGCACTACTCTACGAGCAGTACTTC.

The gene calls are TRBV27 and TRBJ2-7; 9 bases line up with TRBD1. Germline assignment: CDR1 MNHEY and CDR2 SMNVEV (reference sequence). CDR3 length: 15 residues. J lost 3 bases, V lost 4 bases, and 7 bases had no gene match. As DNA, the CDR3 is TGTGCCAGCAGTTCCCGGACAGGGGAGATCTACGAGCAGTACTTC. Translating it yields CASSSRTGEIYEQYF.